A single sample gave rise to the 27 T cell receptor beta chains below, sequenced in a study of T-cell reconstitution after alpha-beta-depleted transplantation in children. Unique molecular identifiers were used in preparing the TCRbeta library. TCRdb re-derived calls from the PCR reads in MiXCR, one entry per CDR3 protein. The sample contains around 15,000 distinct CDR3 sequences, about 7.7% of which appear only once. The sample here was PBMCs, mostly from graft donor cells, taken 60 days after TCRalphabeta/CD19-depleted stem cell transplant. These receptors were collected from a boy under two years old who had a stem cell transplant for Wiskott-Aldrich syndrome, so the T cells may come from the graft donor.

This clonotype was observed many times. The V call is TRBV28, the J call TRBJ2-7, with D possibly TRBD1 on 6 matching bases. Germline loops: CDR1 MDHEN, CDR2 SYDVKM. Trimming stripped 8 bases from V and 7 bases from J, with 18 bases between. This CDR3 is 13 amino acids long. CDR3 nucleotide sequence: TGTGCCAGCGGGAACCCTCTGACAGGTGAGCAGTACTTC. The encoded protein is CASGNPLTGEQYF.

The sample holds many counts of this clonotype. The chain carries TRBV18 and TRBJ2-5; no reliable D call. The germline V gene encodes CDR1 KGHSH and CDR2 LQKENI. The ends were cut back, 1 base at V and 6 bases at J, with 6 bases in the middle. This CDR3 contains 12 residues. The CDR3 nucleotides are TGTGCCAGCTCACCACATGAGAAGACCCAGTACTTC. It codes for CASSPHEKTQYF.

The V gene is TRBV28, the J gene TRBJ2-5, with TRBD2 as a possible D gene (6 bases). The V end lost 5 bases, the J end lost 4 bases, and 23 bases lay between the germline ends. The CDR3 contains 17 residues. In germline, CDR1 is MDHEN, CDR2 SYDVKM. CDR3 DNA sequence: TGTGCCAGCAGTCCTCACTGGGGGAGGATTCGAGGAGAGACCCAGTACTTC. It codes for CASSPHWGRIRGETQYF.

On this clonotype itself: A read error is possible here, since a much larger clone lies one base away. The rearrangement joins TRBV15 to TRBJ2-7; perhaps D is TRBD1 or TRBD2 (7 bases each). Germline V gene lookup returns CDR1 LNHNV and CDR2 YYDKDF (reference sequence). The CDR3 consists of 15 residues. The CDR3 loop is CATTRGGGSSYEQYF. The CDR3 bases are TGTGCCACCACCAGAGGGGGCGGGAGCTCCTACGAGCAGTACTTC.

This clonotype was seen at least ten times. CDR3 loop: CASSLPRTGARLNTEAFF. The CDR3 DNA reads as TGCGCCAGCAGCCTACCAAGGACAGGGGCGAGATTGAACACTGAAGCTTTCTTT. This rearrangement joins TRBV5-1 to TRBJ1-1, with TRBD1 matching over 9 bases. This CDR3 contains 18 residues. Trimming cost V 4 bases and J 0 bases; bases outside gene matches: 13. The V gene's germline CDR1 is SGHRS and CDR2 YFSETQ. Full variable domain (remainder filled in from reference TRBV5-1 and TRBJ1-1): KAGVTQTPRYLIKTRGQQVTLSCSPISGHRSVSWYQQTPGQGLQFLFEYFSETQRNKGNFPGRFSGRQFSNSRSEMNVSTLELGDSALYLCASSLPRTGARLNTEAFFGQGTRLTVV.

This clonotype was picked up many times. The CDR3 nucleotides read TGCAGTGCTCCGGGACTAGCGTACAATGAGCAGTTCTTC. Its translation: CSAPGLAYNEQFF. The chain joins TRBV20-1 to TRBJ2-1; TRBD2 aligns across 10 bases. CDR1 is DFQATT and CDR2 is SNEGSKA in the germline V gene (reference sequence). This CDR3 is 13 amino acids long. V was pared by 5 bases and J by 4 bases, with 2 bases of the junction left unmatched.

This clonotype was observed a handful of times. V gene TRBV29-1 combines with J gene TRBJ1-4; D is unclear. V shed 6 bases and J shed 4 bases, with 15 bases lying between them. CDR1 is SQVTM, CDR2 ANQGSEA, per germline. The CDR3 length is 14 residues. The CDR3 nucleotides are TGCAGCGTCTCTTGGGTAGGGATTAATGAAAAACTGTTTTTT. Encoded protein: CSVSWVGINEKLFF.

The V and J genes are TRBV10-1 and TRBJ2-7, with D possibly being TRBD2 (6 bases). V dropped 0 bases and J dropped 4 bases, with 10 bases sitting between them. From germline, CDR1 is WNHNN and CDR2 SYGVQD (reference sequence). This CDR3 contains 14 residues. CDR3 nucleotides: TGCGCCAGCAGTGAGTCGGGACTTACATACGAGCAGTACTTC. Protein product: CASSESGLTYEQYF.

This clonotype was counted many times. This chain's CDR3 is CASSKGLAGEWDTGELFF. The CDR3 DNA reads as TGTGCCAGCAGCAAGGGACTAGCGGGAGAATGGGACACCGGGGAGCTGTTTTTT. This sequence joins TRBV7-6 and TRBJ2-2; 14 bases map to TRBD2. The germline V gene encodes CDR1 SGHVS and CDR2 FNYEAQ. This CDR3 has 18 amino acids. Trimming cost V 5 bases and J 3 bases; bases outside gene matches: 8.

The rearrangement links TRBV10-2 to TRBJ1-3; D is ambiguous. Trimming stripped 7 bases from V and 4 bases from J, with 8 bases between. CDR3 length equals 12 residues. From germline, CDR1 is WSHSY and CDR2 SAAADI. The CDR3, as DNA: TGCGCCAGCATGAGCAAAGGAAACACCATATATTTT. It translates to CASMSKGNTIYF.

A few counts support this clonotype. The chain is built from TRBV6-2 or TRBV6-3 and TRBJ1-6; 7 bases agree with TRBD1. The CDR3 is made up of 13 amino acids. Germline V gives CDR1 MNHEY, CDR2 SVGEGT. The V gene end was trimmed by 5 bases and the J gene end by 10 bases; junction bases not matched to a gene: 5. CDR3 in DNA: TGTGCCAGCAGTATGACAGGGTTCTCACCCCTCCACTTT. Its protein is CASSMTGFSPLHF.

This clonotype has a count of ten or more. CDR3 region: CATSRVVWTGELFF. DNA of the CDR3: TGTGCCACCAGCAGAGTAGTTTGGACCGGGGAGCTGTTTTTT. The V and J genes are TRBV15 and TRBJ2-2; D not resolved. CDR1 is LNHNV, CDR2 YYDKDF, per germline (reference sequence). V lost 1 base, J lost 5 bases, and 8 bases lay in between. This CDR3 is 14 amino acids long.

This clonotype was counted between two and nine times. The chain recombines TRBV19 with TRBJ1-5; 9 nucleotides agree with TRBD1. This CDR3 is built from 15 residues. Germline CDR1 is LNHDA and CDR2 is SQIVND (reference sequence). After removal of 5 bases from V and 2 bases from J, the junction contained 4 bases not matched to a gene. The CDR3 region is CASSGQGIGNQPQHF. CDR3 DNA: TGTGCCAGTAGTGGACAGGGGATAGGCAATCAGCCCCAGCATTTT.

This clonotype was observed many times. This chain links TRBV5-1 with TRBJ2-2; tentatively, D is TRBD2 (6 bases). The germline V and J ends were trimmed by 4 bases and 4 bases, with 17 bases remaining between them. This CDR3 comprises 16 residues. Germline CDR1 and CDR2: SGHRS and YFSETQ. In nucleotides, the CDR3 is TGCGCCAGCAGCCGGGACTCCTCTCCCGGCACCGGGGAGCTGTTTTTT. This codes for CASSRDSSPGTGELFF.

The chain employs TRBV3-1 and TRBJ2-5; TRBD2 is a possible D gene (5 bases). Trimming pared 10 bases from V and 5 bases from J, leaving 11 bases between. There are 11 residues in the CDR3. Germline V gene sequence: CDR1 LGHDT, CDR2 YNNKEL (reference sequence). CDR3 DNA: TGTGCCACCCGGAGGTGGGAGACCCAGTACTTC. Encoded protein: CATRRWETQYF.

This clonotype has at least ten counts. The CDR3 is CASSPQGIGEAFF. DNA of the CDR3: TGTGCCAGCAGTCCACAGGGAATTGGTGAAGCTTTCTTT. The chain has TRBV12-3 or TRBV12-4 and TRBJ1-1, with a possible D match to TRBD1 (6 bases). Trimming took 5 bases from V and 7 from J, leaving 14 bases between them. The CDR3 contains 13 residues.

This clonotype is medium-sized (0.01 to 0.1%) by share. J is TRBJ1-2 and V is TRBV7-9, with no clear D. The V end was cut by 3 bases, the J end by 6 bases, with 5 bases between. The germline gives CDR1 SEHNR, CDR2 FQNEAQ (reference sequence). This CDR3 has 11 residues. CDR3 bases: TGTGCCAGCAGCTTTAAGCATGGCTACACCTTC. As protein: CASSFKHGYTF.

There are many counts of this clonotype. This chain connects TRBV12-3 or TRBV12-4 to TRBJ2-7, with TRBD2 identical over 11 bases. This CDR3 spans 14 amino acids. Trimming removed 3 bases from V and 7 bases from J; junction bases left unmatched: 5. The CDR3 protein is CASSFGSGRVEQYF. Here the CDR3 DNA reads TGTGCCAGCAGTTTTGGTAGCGGGAGGGTTGAGCAGTACTTC.

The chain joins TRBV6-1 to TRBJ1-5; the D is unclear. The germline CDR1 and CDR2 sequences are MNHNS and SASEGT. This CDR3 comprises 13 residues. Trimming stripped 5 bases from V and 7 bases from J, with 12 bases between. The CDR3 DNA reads TGTGCCAGCAGTCGGACCCGTGAGCAGCCCCAGCATTTT. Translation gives CASSRTREQPQHF.

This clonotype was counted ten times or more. The CDR3 nucleotides read TGTGCCAGCAGCCGCCTGGGACAGTCCTATGGCTACACCTTC. It specifies CASSRLGQSYGYTF. The chain recombines TRBV12-3 or TRBV12-4 with TRBJ1-2, with 7 bases that match TRBD1. The CDR3 covers 14 residues. V lost 6 bases and J lost 4; bases outside the gene matches: 8.

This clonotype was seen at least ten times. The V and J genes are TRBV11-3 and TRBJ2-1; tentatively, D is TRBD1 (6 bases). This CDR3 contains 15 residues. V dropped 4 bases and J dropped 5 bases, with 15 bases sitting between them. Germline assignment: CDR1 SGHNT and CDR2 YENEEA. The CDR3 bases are TGTGCCAGCAGCTCCCCCGGGACACTCAACAATGAGCAGTTCTTC. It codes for CASSSPGTLNNEQFF. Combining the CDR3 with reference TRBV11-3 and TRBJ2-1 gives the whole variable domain EAGVVQSPRYKIIEKKQPVAFWCNPISGHNTLYWYLQNLGQGPELLIRYENEEAVDDSQLPKDRFSAERLKGVDSTLKIQPAELGDSAVYLCASSSPGTLNNEQFFGPGTRLTVL.

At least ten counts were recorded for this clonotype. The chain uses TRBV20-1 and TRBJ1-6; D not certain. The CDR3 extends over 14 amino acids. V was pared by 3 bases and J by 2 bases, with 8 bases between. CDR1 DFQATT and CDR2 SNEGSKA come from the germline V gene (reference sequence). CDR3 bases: TGCAGTGCTAGTTCCGGGACCTATAATTCACCCCTCCACTTT. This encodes CSASSGTYNSPLHF.

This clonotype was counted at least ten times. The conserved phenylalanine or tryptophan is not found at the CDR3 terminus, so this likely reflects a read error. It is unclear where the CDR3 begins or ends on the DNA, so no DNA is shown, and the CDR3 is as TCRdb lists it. This CDR3 is CASSYEGSDTEVH. V gene TRBV2 combines with J gene TRBJ1-1; the table's D call of TRBD1 was not tested on the DNA. With termini counted, the CDR3 has 13 amino acids. Germline V lookup: CDR1 SNHLY, CDR2 FYNNEI.

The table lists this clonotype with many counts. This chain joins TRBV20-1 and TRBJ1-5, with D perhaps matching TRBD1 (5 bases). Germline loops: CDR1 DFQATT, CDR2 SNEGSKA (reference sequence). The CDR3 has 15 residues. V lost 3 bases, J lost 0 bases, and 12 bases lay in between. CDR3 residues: CSASVQGSSNQPQHF. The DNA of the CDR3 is TGCAGTGCTAGTGTGCAGGGCAGTAGCAATCAGCCCCAGCATTTT.

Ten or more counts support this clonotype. CDR3 bases: TGTGCCAGCAGCGTATTGGGACTAGCGTTCACAGATACGCAGTATTTT. It is translated as CASSVLGLAFTDTQYF. The chain links TRBV9 to TRBJ2-3; TRBD2 matches at 10 bases. Germline CDR1 reads SGDLS; CDR2 reads YYNGEE. Trimming removed 1 base from V and 2 bases from J; junction bases left unmatched: 4. This CDR3 is 16 amino acids long.

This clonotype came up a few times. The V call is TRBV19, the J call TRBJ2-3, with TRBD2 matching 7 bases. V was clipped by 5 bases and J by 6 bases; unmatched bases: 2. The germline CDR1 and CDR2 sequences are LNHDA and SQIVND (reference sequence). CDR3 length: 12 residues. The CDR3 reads CASSHGRDTQYF. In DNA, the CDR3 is TGTGCCAGTAGTCACGGGAGGGATACGCAGTATTTT. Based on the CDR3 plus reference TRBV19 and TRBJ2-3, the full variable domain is DGGITQSPKYLFRKEGQNVTLSCEQNLNHDAMYWYRQDPGQGLRLIYYSQIVNDFQKGDIAEGYSVSREKKESFPLTVTSAQKNPTAFYLCASSHGRDTQYFGPGTRLTVL.

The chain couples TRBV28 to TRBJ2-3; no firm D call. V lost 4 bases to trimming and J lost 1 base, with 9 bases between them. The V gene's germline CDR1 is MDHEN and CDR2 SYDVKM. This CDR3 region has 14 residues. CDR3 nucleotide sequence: TGTGCCAGCAGTTACTCGGACGGCACAGATACGCAGTATTTT. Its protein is CASSYSDGTDTQYF.